The 5 T cell receptor beta chains in this list originate from one sample, sequenced in a study of radiotherapy plus CTLA-4 blockade in lung cancer. Using immunoSEQ multiplex PCR, the repertoire was profiled, and TCRdb retains in-frame clones only, with some absent. The table includes around 100,000 clones, roughly 77% detected once. The material sequenced was peripheral blood, taken from a patient treated with radiotherapy plus ipilimumab. All receptors come from a human donor with non-small cell lung cancer that progressed on radiotherapy plus ipilimumab. Some clones in this sample may be carry-over from other donors' samples.

The gene calls are TRBV4-1 and TRBJ2-2; D call uncertain. Per the germline V gene, CDR1 is MGHRA and CDR2 is YSYEKL. The CDR3 totals 14 residues. Trimming pared 3 bases from V and 1 base from J, leaving 6 bases between. The CDR3 nucleotides read TGCGCCAGCAGCCACCCGCAGAACACCGGGGAGCTGTTTTTT. Amino acid sequence: CASSHPQNTGELFF.

This sequence joins TRBV11-2 and TRBJ1-1, with 7 bases lining up with TRBD1. This CDR3 has 16 amino acids. Germline V gene sequence: CDR1 SGHAT, CDR2 FQNNGV. V lost 4 bases to trimming and J lost 3 bases; unmatched junction nucleotides: 11. The DNA for the CDR3 is TGTGCCAGCAGCTCTCCTGCGACAGGGAGGGACACTGAAGCTTTCTTT. Protein sequence: CASSSPATGRDTEAFF.

The gene calls are TRBV7-9 and TRBJ1-4; TRBD1 agrees at 9 bases. V shed 3 bases and J 5 bases; nucleotides not matched to a gene: 10. CDR1 is SEHNR, CDR2 FQNEAQ, per germline (reference sequence). The CDR3 spans 17 residues. CDR3 sequence: CASSLVLGGQGNEKLFF. The CDR3, as DNA: TGTGCCAGCAGCTTGGTGCTCGGGGGACAGGGAAATGAAAAACTGTTTTTT.

This sequence joins TRBV4-3 and TRBJ2-5; a possible D gene is TRBD2 (6 bases). With 3 bases removed from V and 2 bases from J, the gap between germline ends came to 19 bases. The germline V gene has CDR1 LGHNA and CDR2 YSLEER. This CDR3 has 17 amino acids. CDR3 DNA sequence: TGCGCCAGCAGCCAGCGGCTCCGAGGAGGGGAACAAGAGACCCAGTACTTC. Translating gives CASSQRLRGGEQETQYF.

The chain has TRBV15 and TRBJ2-7; no definite D call. The germline V and J ends were trimmed by 1 base and 3 bases, with 10 bases remaining between them. From germline, CDR1 is LNHNV and CDR2 YYDKDF (reference sequence). The CDR3 is made up of 14 amino acids. This CDR3 is CATSRVGADYEQYF. The CDR3 DNA is TGTGCCACCAGCAGAGTAGGTGCGGACTACGAGCAGTACTTC.